The entry below describes one TCR beta chain. What it recognizes is unknown. Donors had nominal health at sampling but likely had unrecorded immune exposures. This entry belongs to a study of cytomegalovirus exposure and HLA in healthy donors. General observations from the study: Most TCRs appeared rarely, but some public TCRs recurred in many donors. Certain sequence variants were highly shared and formed a cluster, and this cluster was likely a sequencing artifact.

A multiplex PCR was run with 60 Vbeta primers and 13 Jbeta primers. Some clones are missing from TCRdb's copy, which holds only in-frame ones; the method was immunoSEQ multiplex PCR. The data show around 72,000 clones, with around 70% seen just once and roughly 22% held by the top ten. In germline, CDR1 is MDHEN, CDR2 SYDVKM. The V gene lost 7 bases and the J gene lost 6 bases, with 21 bases spanning the gap. The CDR3 covers 15 residues. V is TRBV28 and J is TRBJ1-1; the D gene is possibly TRBD1 (5 bases). The source of this sequence is a man in his forties in good health and CMV-seropositive. The specimen sequenced was PBMCs. The CDR3 loop is CASITGGVRTPEAFF. In nucleotides, the CDR3 is TGTGCCAGCATCACTGGGGGGGTTAGGACGCCTGAAGCTTTCTTT. Supplemented by reference TRBV28 and TRBJ1-1, the full variable domain reads DVKVTQSSRYLVKRTGEKVFLECVQDMDHENMFWYRQDPGLGLRLIYFSYDVKMKEKGDIPEGYSVSREKKERFSLILESASTNQTSMYLCASITGGVRTPEAFFGQGTRLTVV.